The sequence of this T cell receptor beta chain was determined in a study of response to subunit inactivated influenza vaccine. Study findings and constraints: The study's authors posited that every seasonal influenza vaccination enlists few new T cells.

There are 15 residues in the CDR3. The ends were cut back, 2 bases at V and 5 bases at J, with 13 bases in the middle. In germline, CDR1 is MNHEY, CDR2 SMNVEV (reference sequence). One entry per CDR3 protein results from TCRdb running MiXCR on the RT-PCR reads. This table has under 200,000 distinct CDR3 sequences, approximately 12% appearing once. For this clonotype: The antigen remains unidentified.

The rearrangement links TRBV27 to TRBJ2-1; a possible D gene is TRBD2 (7 bases). This receptor was obtained from a man in his fifties or sixties who received an inactivated influenza vaccine. The specimen comprised CD8+ T cells sorted from PBMCs, sampled around 25 months after vaccination. The CDR3 DNA follows: TGTGCCAGCAGTTTAATCGGGGGGCGCAACAATGAGCAGTTCTTC. It is translated as CASSLIGGRNNEQFF.